This T cell receptor (beta chain) was sequenced for a study of CD8 T cell repertoires and HIV-1 epitope variants. Study details: T cells were stimulated with Twenty-five Gag and Nef peptides separately. Controls were a CMV, EBV and flu peptide pool, Ebola AY9 negative control, and no-peptide well. 1M T cells were kept uncultured as a baseline. Epitopes were three Gag families plus Nef HW9 and YT9.

This CDR3 has 16 residues. Germline CDR1 MNHNS, CDR2 SASEGT. Trimming pared 2 bases from V and 3 bases from J, leaving 16 bases between. This clone is large (0.1 to 1%) in the sample. Antigen unknown. Measured with immunoSEQ multiplex PCR; TCRdb has only the in-frame clones, and not every one. This repertoire shows several thousand clones, around three fifths found once; its top ten account for 42%. The receptor was derived from a male donor with HIV. This sequence joins TRBV6-1 and TRBJ1-2; D is uncertain. The sample taken for sequencing was cultured CD8+ T cells derived from PBMCs. DNA of the CDR3: TGTGCCAGCAGTGAACTTCCACAAGACCTAGACTATGGCTACACCTTC. It yields the protein CASSELPQDLDYGYTF.